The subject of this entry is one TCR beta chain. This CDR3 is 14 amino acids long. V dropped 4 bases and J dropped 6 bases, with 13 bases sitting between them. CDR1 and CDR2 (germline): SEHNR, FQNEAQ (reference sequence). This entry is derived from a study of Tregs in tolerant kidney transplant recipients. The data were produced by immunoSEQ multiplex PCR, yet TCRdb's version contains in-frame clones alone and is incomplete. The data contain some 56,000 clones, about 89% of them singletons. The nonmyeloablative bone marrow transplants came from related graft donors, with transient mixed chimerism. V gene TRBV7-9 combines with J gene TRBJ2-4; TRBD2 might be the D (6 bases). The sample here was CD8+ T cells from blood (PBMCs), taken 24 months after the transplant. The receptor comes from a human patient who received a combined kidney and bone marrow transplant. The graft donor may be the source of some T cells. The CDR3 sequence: CASSSARERNIQYF. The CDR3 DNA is TGTGCCAGCAGCTCCGCTCGGGAGAGAAACATTCAGTACTTC.